This entry lists 29 T cell receptor beta chains sequenced from one sample in a study of cytomegalovirus exposure and HLA in healthy donors. A multiplex PCR was run with 60 Vbeta primers and 13 Jbeta primers. This table comes from immunoSEQ multiplex PCR, and its TCRdb copy is limited to in-frame clones, with some not included. The data hold under 200,000 clones, with more than 75% observed a single time. Material: PBMCs. These receptor sequences come from a woman between 18 and 29 years old in good health and CMV-seronegative.

V and J are TRBV20-1 and TRBJ1-5; D is perhaps TRBD1 (5 bases). The CDR3 length is 11 residues. Trimming cost V 1 base and J 9 bases, with 7 bases left between them. Germline CDR1 is DFQATT and CDR2 is SNEGSKA (reference sequence). Here the CDR3 reads CSARGQGPQHF. As DNA, the CDR3 is TGCAGTGCTAGAGGCCAGGGGCCCCAGCATTTT.

The gene calls are TRBV7-9 and TRBJ2-3; D uncertain. Trimming shortened V by 6 bases and J by 0 bases, and 19 bases separated the two germline ends. This CDR3 has 17 residues. Germline values: CDR1 SEHNR, CDR2 FQNEAQ (reference sequence). The CDR3 is CASSSKIAATSTDTQYF. The CDR3 DNA reads as TGTGCCAGCAGTTCCAAGATTGCGGCTACTAGCACAGATACGCAGTATTTT. Full variable domain (missing parts from reference TRBV7-9 and TRBJ2-3): DTGVSQNPRHKITKRGQNVTFRCDPISEHNRLYWYRQTLGQGPEFLTYFQNEAQLEKSRLLSDRFSAERPKGSFSTLEIQRTEQGDSAMYLCASSSKIAATSTDTQYFGPGTRLTVL.

The chain joins TRBV19 to TRBJ1-2; TRBD1 aligns across 9 bases. The CDR3 consists of 15 residues. Looked up from germline, CDR1 is LNHDA and CDR2 is SQIVND (reference sequence). Trimming cost V 5 bases and J 6 bases; bases outside gene matches: 10. For the CDR3, the DNA is TGTGCCAGTAGTGCTCCGGGACAGGGTAGGAATGGCTACACCTTC. Amino acids: CASSAPGQGRNGYTF.

V is TRBV27 and J is TRBJ2-3, with a weak D call TRBD1 (6 bases). CDR1 is MNHEY, CDR2 SMNVEV, per germline (reference sequence). This CDR3 comprises 18 residues. Trimming shortened V by 5 bases and J by 0 bases, and 21 bases separated the two germline ends. CDR3 DNA sequence: TGTGCCAGCAGTCTTACCCCCAGGGGTCCTTCTAGCACAGATACGCAGTATTTT. The encoded protein is CASSLTPRGPSSTDTQYF.

This rearrangement joins TRBV11-3 to TRBJ2-5; 10 nucleotides align to TRBD1. CDR1 and CDR2 from the germline V gene are SGHNT and YENEEA. This CDR3 spans 14 amino acids. Trimming at V came to 5 bases and at J to 7 bases, leaving 7 bases not matched to a gene. The CDR3 protein is CASSLGQGKATQYF. CDR3 nucleotides: TGTGCCAGCAGCCTGGGACAGGGGAAAGCGACCCAGTACTTC. Together with reference TRBV11-3 and TRBJ2-5, the CDR3 gives the full variable domain: EAGVVQSPRYKIIEKKQPVAFWCNPISGHNTLYWYLQNLGQGPELLIRYENEEAVDDSQLPKDRFSAERLKGVDSTLKIQPAELGDSAVYLCASSLGQGKATQYFGPGTRLLVL.

The chain carries TRBV10-1 and TRBJ2-5, with D possibly being TRBD2 (5 bases). The CDR3 is 13 amino acids. V was shortened by 4 bases and J by 5 bases, with 11 bases between the two germline ends. Germline loops: CDR1 WNHNN, CDR2 SYGVQD (reference sequence). CDR3 sequence: CASSGQQRETQYF. The CDR3 DNA reads TGCGCCAGCAGTGGCCAACAGCGGGAGACCCAGTACTTC.

CDR3: CASSERDRVGNTIYF. Written as DNA, the CDR3 is TGTGCCAGCAGTGAACGGGACAGGGTCGGAAACACCATATATTTT. V is TRBV6-1 and J is TRBJ1-3, with 9 positions matching TRBD1. Germline V gene lookup returns CDR1 MNHNS and CDR2 SASEGT. V lost 2 bases and J lost 4; bases outside the gene matches: 3. The CDR3 length is 15 residues.

V is TRBV11-2 and J is TRBJ1-3, with D perhaps TRBD1 (5 bases). V lost 5 bases and J 3 bases, leaving 23 bases between the germline ends. Germline loops: CDR1 SGHAT, CDR2 FQNNGV. The CDR3 is 18 residues long. In DNA form, the CDR3 reads TGTGCCAGCAGCCGCTTACCCCCGGGGGTAGACAATGGAAACACCATATATTTT. Its translation: CASSRLPPGVDNGNTIYF.

This chain joins TRBV5-6 and TRBJ2-1, with D possibly being TRBD1 (6 bases). The CDR3 runs 16 residues. The V and J ends lost 0 bases and 0 bases respectively, with 10 bases between them. Germline CDR1 reads SGHDT; CDR2 reads YYEEEE. DNA of the CDR3: TGTGCCAGCAGCTTGGCGGGACATCTCTCCTACAATGAGCAGTTCTTC. Its protein is CASSLAGHLSYNEQFF.

The rearrangement joins TRBV5-1 to TRBJ2-5; 9 bases match TRBD1. With 6 bases clipped from V and 5 bases from J, the junction kept 11 bases outside the gene matches. The germline CDR1 and CDR2 sequences are SGHRS and YFSETQ. CDR3 size: 15 residues. The CDR3 bases are TGCGCCAGCATCCCGGGGGACAGGGCCCCCGAGACCCAGTACTTC. Protein product: CASIPGDRAPETQYF.

The CDR3 here is CASSQLTGTLPPNEQFF. The CDR3 DNA reads as TGTGCCAGCAGCCAACTCACCGGGACTCTCCCCCCCAATGAGCAGTTCTTC. This sequence joins TRBV4-2 and TRBJ2-1, with D perhaps matching TRBD2 (6 bases). Trimming cost V 2 bases and J 6 bases, with 20 bases left between them. This CDR3 is 17 amino acids long. Germline CDR1 is LGHNA and CDR2 is YNFKEQ.

The chain joins TRBV25-1 to TRBJ1-4, with a possible D match to TRBD1 (5 bases). Per germline, CDR1 MGHDK and CDR2 SYGVNS. Trimming stripped 3 bases from V and 7 bases from J, with 15 bases between. CDR3 length: 15 amino acids. As DNA, the CDR3 is TGTGCCAGCAGTGACCCCGGGCAGGGAGGTGAAAAACTGTTTTTT. It is translated as CASSDPGQGGEKLFF.

The chain couples TRBV27 to TRBJ2-7; 7 bases align to TRBD1. J was trimmed by 3 bases and V by 3 bases; bases with no gene match: 11. The CDR3 runs to 16 residues. Germline V lookup: CDR1 MNHEY, CDR2 SMNVEV (reference sequence). CDR3 bases: TGTGCCAGCAGTTTCTTAGGACAGGCAGTAAACTACGAGCAGTACTTC. It is translated as CASSFLGQAVNYEQYF.

This clone occurred a few times. The V gene is TRBV23-1, the J gene TRBJ1-1; 7 bases are a match to TRBD1. TRBV23-1 is recorded as an ORF, its role being uncertain. The CDR3 spans 14 residues. Trimming took 5 bases from V and 1 from J; bases not matched to a gene: 4. CDR3 loop: CASSGQVSNTEAFF. The CDR3 DNA reads as TGCGCCAGCAGTGGACAGGTATCGAACACTGAAGCTTTCTTT.

As for this clone: One end of the junction varies from germline; a read error may be responsible. Distinct nucleotide sequences in the sample also encode this CDR3. The chain combines TRBV7-2 with TRBJ2-7, with D uncertain. The CDR3 spans 12 residues. Germline V gene data show CDR1 as SGHTA and CDR2 as FQGNSA. DNA of the CDR3: TGCGCCAGCAGCTTAGATAGTCGCGAGCAGTACTTC. It translates to CASSLDSREQYF.

The J gene is TRBJ1-5, the V gene TRBV19; 8 nucleotides match TRBD1. This CDR3 has 14 amino acids. Per germline, CDR1 LNHDA and CDR2 SQIVND (reference sequence). V dropped 8 bases and J dropped 1; count of bases not matched to a gene: 4. The CDR3 bases are TGTGCCAGTGACAGGGGAAGGAGCAATCAGCCCCAGCATTTT. Amino acid sequence: CASDRGRSNQPQHF.

This chain connects TRBV5-6 to TRBJ2-7; 7 positions agree with TRBD1. CDR3 size: 13 residues. Trimming at V came to 4 bases and at J to 7 bases, leaving 8 bases not matched to a gene. From germline, CDR1 is SGHDT and CDR2 YYEEEE. The CDR3 protein is CASSPGQPQEQYF. The CDR3 bases are TGTGCCAGCAGCCCGGGACAGCCCCAGGAGCAGTACTTC.

This chain connects TRBV6-5 to TRBJ1-3; no firm D call. The germline V gene has CDR1 MNHEY and CDR2 SVGAGI. Trimming stripped 2 bases from V and 0 bases from J, with 8 bases between. The CDR3 runs 15 residues. The CDR3 DNA sequence: TGTGCCAGCAGTTACGAGAGGAGCTCTGGAAACACCATATATTTT. Protein product: CASSYERSSGNTIYF.

The V gene is TRBV29-1, the J gene TRBJ1-2, with TRBD1 matching over 7 bases. The germline V gene has CDR1 SQVTM and CDR2 ANQGSEA. The CDR3 length is 12 residues. Trimming took 6 bases from V and 7 from J; bases not matched to a gene: 8. CDR3 bases: TGCAGCGTCGCCGGACAGGTTGGTGGCTACACCTTC. This gives the protein CSVAGQVGGYTF. Looking up the rest from reference TRBV29-1 and TRBJ1-2 gives the full variable domain: SAVISQKPSRDICQRGTSLTIQCQVDSQVTMMFWYRQQPGQSLTLIATANQGSEATYESGFVIDKFPISRPNLTFSTLTVSNMSPEDSSIYLCSVAGQVGGYTFGSGTRLTVV.

The chain couples TRBV9 to TRBJ1-1; the D gene is possibly TRBD1 (5 bases). The ends were cut back, 9 bases at V and 2 bases at J, with 17 bases in the middle. The CDR3 covers 14 residues. Germline V gene lookup returns CDR1 SGDLS and CDR2 YYNGEE. CDR3 bases: TGTGCCACAAAGCCTCAAGGGGCTAACACTGAAGCTTTCTTT. Its protein is CATKPQGANTEAFF.

The chain is built from TRBV5-8 and TRBJ2-3; D may be TRBD2 (7 bases). Trimming cost V 6 bases and J 3 bases, with 17 bases left between them. Germline V gene data show CDR1 as SGHTS and CDR2 as YDEGEE. This CDR3 is built from 15 residues. CDR3 in amino acids: CASTERGGRTDTQYF. For the CDR3, the DNA is TGTGCCAGCACAGAAAGGGGGGGCCGGACAGATACGCAGTATTTT. The full variable domain, in which reference TRBV5-8 and TRBJ2-3 provide the parts outside the CDR3, is EAGVTQSPTHLIKTRGQQATLRCSPISGHTSVYWYQQALGLGLQFLLWYDEGEERNRGNFPPRFSGRQFPNYSSELNVNALELEDSALYLCASTERGGRTDTQYFGPGTRLTVL.

This clone was observed once. The chain couples TRBV27 to TRBJ2-7; 8 positions match TRBD2. The J segment lost 5 bases and the V segment lost 5 bases, leaving 8 bases of the junction unmatched. Germline loops: CDR1 MNHEY, CDR2 SMNVEV (reference sequence). The CDR3 loop spans 14 amino acids. The CDR3 DNA reads as TGTGCCAGCAGTCCACCCGGGAGGGGAAACGAGCAGTACTTC. It codes for CASSPPGRGNEQYF.

J is TRBJ1-1 and V is TRBV5-4; 7 bases map to TRBD1. CDR3 size: 12 residues. From germline, CDR1 is SGHNT and CDR2 YYREEE (reference sequence). Trimming at V came to 4 bases and at J to 7 bases, leaving 4 bases not matched to a gene. The CDR3 spells CASSRGQLEAFF. The CDR3 DNA sequence: TGTGCCAGCAGCCGGGGACAGCTTGAAGCTTTCTTT.

The genes are TRBV19 and TRBJ1-4; 9 nucleotides align to TRBD1. Germline loops: CDR1 LNHDA, CDR2 SQIVND (reference sequence). Trimming cost V 9 bases and J 4 bases; bases outside gene matches: 3. The CDR3 runs to 13 residues. For the CDR3, the DNA is TGTGCCAGCTCGGACAGGGGTAATGAAAAACTGTTTTTT. Amino acid sequence: CASSDRGNEKLFF.

DNA of the CDR3: TGTGCCAGTAGTATTCCCTCCCAGGGCCATGGCTACACCTTC. This gives the protein CASSIPSQGHGYTF. This chain uses TRBV19 with TRBJ1-2; possible D gene TRBD1, 5 bases. This CDR3 comprises 14 residues. Trimming took off 3 bases at V and 6 bases at J, with 14 bases between the two ends. Germline CDR1 and CDR2: LNHDA and SQIVND (reference sequence).

This chain joins TRBV14 and TRBJ1-1; D remains unclear. CDR3 length: 14 amino acids. Germline CDR1 reads SGHDN; CDR2 reads FVKESK. Trimming removed 3 bases at V and 1 base at J, with 9 bases between. In nucleotides, the CDR3 is TGTGCCAGCAGCCACGGTCCGGGGAACACTGAAGCTTTCTTT. Translation gives CASSHGPGNTEAFF.

The chain employs TRBV13 and TRBJ1-3; 7 bases fit TRBD1. This CDR3 has 15 amino acids. With V trimmed by 5 bases and J by 3 bases, 7 bases remained unmatched. Per the germline V gene, CDR1 is PRHDT and CDR2 is FYEKMQ (reference sequence). The CDR3 region is CASSPDREIGNTIYF. CDR3 nucleotide sequence: TGTGCCAGCAGCCCCGACAGGGAGATTGGAAACACCATATATTTT.

The chain combines TRBV2 with TRBJ2-3, with a possible D match to TRBD1 (7 bases). Trimming took 7 bases from V and 10 from J, leaving 15 bases between them. The CDR3 loop spans 12 amino acids. Germline V gene data show CDR1 as SNHLY and CDR2 as FYNNEI. Written as DNA, the CDR3 is TGTGCCAGCACTCAGGGGGGCATTTCGCAGTATTTT. It specifies CASTQGGISQYF.

The J gene is TRBJ2-1, the V gene TRBV6-6; no clear D. The CDR3 covers 14 residues. Germline loops: CDR1 MNHNY, CDR2 SVGAGI (reference sequence). Trimming took off 2 bases at V and 4 bases at J, with 9 bases between the two ends. CDR3 sequence (DNA): TGTGCCAGCAGTTACGGTGGCAGTTACAATGAGCAGTTCTTC. The encoded protein is CASSYGGSYNEQFF.